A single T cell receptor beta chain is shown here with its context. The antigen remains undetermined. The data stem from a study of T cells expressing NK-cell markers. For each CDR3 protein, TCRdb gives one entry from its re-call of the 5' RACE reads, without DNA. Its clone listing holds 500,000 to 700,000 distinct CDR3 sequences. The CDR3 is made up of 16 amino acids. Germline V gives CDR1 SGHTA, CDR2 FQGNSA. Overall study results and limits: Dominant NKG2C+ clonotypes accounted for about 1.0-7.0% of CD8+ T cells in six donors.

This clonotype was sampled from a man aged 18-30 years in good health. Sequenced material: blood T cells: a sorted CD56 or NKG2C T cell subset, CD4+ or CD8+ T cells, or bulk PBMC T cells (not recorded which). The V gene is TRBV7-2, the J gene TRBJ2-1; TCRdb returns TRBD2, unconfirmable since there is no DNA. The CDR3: CASSEVSGRRDNEQFF.